The clone carrying this TCR beta chain was seen a few times. Its specificity is unknown. The data were taken from a study of identical twins. Study-wide results and limits: Clonotypes of the beta chain that were abundant in cord blood carried fewer insertions (memory repertoires showed none).

The CDR3 has 15 residues. Germline V gene data show CDR1 as KGHSH and CDR2 as LQKENI. J lost 1 base, V lost 2 bases, and 3 bases had no gene match. A single record per CDR3 protein comes from TCRdb applying MiXCR to the 5' RACE reads. The sample shows about 280,000 distinct CDR3 sequences, about 8% of them seen only once. The same data also contributed to another study, on yellow fever vaccine responses in identical twins.

This clonotype was obtained from a woman between 18 and 29 years old in good health. What was sequenced was memory (CD45RO+) T cells sorted from blood. V is TRBV18 and J is TRBJ2-5; 8 bases are shared with TRBD2. The CDR3 spells CASSPVAGSQETQYF. The DNA of the CDR3 is TGTGCCAGCTCACCAGTAGCGGGGTCCCAAGAGACCCAGTACTTC.